Ten or more counts support the clone carrying this T cell receptor (beta chain). The entry originates in a study of identical twins. TCRdb fed the 5' RACE reads into MiXCR, producing one record per CDR3 protein. The sample contains more than 650,000 distinct CDR3 sequences, roughly 6% of which appear only once. Sequenced: naive T cells sorted from blood. The TCR sequence derives from a man aged 18 to 35 in good health.

The CDR3 protein is CASSYTGVGANVLTF. The CDR3 DNA reads TGTGCCAGCAGTTATACGGGGGTCGGGGCCAACGTCCTGACTTTC. The chain combines TRBV6-5 with TRBJ2-6; maybe TRBD2 (6 bases). V was trimmed by 3 bases and J by 4 bases, leaving 10 bases between them. The CDR3 totals 15 residues. CDR1 MNHEY and CDR2 SVGAGI come from the germline V gene.